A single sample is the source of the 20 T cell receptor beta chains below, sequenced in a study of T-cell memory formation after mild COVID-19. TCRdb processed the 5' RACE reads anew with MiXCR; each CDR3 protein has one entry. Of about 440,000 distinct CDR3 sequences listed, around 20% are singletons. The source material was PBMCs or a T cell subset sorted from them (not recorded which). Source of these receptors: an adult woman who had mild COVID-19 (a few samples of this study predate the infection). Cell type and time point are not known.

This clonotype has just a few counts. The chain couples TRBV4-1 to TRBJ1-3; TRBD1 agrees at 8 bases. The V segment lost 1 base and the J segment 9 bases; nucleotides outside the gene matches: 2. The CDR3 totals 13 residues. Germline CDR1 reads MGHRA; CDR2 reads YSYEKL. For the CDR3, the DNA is TGCGCCAGCAGCCAAGGCACAGGGGGCACCATATATTTT. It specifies CASSQGTGGTIYF.

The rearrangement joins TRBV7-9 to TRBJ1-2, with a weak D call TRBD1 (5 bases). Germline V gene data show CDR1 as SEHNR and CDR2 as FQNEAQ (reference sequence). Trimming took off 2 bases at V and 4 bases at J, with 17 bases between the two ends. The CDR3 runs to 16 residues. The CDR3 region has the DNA TGTGCCAGCAGCTTACAGGGTGGTAGCAACCTCTATGGCTACACCTTC. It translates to CASSLQGGSNLYGYTF.

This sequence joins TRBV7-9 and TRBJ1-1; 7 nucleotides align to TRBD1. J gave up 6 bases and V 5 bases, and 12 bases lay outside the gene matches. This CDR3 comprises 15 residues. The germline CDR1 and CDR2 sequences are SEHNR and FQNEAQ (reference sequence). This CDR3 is CASSETGSPWAEAFF. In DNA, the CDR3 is TGTGCCAGCAGCGAGACAGGGAGTCCGTGGGCTGAAGCTTTCTTT.

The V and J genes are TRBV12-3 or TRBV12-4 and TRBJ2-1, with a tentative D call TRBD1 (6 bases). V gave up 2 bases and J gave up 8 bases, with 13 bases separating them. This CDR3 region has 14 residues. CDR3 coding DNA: TGTGCCAGCAGTTTACGCAGGGGCTCGGATGAGCAGTTCTTC. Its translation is CASSLRRGSDEQFF.

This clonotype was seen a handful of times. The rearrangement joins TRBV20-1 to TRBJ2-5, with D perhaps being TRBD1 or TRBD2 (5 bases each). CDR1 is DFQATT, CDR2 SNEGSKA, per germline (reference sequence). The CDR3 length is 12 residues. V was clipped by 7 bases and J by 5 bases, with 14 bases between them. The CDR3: CSVQDEGETQYF. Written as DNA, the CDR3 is TGCAGTGTTCAGGATGAGGGGGAGACCCAGTACTTC.

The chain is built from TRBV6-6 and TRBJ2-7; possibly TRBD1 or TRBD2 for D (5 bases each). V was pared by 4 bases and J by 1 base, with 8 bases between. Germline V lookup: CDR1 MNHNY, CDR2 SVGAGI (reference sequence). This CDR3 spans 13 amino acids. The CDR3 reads CASSWDGSYEQYF. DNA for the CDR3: TGTGCCAGCAGTTGGGACGGGTCCTACGAGCAGTACTTC.

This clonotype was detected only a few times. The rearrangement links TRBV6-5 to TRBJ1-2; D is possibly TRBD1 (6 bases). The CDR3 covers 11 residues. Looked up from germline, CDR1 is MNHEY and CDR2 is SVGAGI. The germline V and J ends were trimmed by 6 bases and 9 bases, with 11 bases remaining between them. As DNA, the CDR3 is TGTGCCAGCAGGGCAGACAGGCGCTACACCTTC. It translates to CASRADRRYTF.

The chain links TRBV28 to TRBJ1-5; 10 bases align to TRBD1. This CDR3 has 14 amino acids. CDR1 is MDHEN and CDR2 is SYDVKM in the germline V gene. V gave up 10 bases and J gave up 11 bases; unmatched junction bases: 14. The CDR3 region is CATIGQGGISAQHF. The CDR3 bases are TGTGCCACCATAGGACAGGGGGGAATCAGCGCCCAGCATTTT.

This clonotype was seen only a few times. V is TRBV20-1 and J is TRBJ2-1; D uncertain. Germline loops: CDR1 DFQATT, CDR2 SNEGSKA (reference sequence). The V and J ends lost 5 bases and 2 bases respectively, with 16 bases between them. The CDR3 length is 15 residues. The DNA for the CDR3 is TGCAGTGCTGGCAGCGACGAGCCTCCCTACAATGAGCAGTTCTTC. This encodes CSAGSDEPPYNEQFF.

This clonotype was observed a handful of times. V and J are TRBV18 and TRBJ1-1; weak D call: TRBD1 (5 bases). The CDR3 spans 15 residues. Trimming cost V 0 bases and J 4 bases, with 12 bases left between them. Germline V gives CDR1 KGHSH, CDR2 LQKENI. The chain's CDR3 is CASSPPAGASTEAFF. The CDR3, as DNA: TGTGCCAGCTCACCACCGGCCGGGGCGTCCACTGAAGCTTTCTTT. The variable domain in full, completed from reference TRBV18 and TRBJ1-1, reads NAGVMQNPRHLVRRRGQEARLRCSPMKGHSHVYWYRQLPEEGLKFMVYLQKENIIDESGMPKERFSAEFPKEGPSILRIQQVVRGDSAAYFCASSPPAGASTEAFFGQGTRLTVV.

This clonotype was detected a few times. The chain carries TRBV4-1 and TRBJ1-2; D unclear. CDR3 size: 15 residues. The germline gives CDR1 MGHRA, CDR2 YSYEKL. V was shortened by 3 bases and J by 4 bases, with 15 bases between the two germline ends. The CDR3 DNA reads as TGCGCCAGCAGCCATAAAATGGCATTGAGCTATGGCTACACCTTC. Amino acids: CASSHKMALSYGYTF.

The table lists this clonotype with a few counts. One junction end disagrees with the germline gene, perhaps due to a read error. The CDR3 bases are TGTGCCACCAGCAGAGATGATCTTATGGTTACTTTC. The encoded protein is CATSRDDLMVTF. The V call is TRBV15, the J call TRBJ2-5; D is ambiguous. Per germline, CDR1 LNHNV and CDR2 YYDKDF (reference sequence). The CDR3 extends over 12 amino acids.

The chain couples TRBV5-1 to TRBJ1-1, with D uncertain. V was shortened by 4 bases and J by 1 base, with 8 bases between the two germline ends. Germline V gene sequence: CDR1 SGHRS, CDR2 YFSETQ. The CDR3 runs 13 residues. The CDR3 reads CASSEYQNTEAFF. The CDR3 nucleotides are TGCGCCAGCAGCGAATACCAGAACACTGAAGCTTTCTTT.

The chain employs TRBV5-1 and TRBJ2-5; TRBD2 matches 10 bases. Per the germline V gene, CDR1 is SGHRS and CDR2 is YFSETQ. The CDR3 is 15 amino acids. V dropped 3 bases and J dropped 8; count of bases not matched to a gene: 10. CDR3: CASSSSGGPEETQYF. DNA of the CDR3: TGCGCCAGCAGCTCTAGCGGGGGTCCGGAGGAAACCCAGTACTTC. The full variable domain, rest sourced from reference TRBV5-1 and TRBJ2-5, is KAGVTQTPRYLIKTRGQQVTLSCSPISGHRSVSWYQQTPGQGLQFLFEYFSETQRNKGNFPGRFSGRQFSNSRSEMNVSTLELGDSALYLCASSSSGGPEETQYFGPGTRLLVL.

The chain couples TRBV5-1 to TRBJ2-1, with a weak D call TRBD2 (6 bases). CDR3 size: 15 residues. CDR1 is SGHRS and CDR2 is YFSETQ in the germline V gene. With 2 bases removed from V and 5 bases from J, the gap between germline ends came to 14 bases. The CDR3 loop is CASSFDVGGHNEQFF. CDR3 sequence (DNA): TGCGCCAGCAGCTTTGATGTCGGGGGTCACAATGAGCAGTTCTTC.

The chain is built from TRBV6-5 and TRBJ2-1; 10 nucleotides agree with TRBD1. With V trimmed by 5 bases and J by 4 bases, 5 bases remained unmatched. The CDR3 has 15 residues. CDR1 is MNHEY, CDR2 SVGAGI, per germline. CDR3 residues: CASSRGTGEYNEQFF. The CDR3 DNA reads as TGTGCCAGCAGTCGCGGGACAGGGGAGTACAATGAGCAGTTCTTC.

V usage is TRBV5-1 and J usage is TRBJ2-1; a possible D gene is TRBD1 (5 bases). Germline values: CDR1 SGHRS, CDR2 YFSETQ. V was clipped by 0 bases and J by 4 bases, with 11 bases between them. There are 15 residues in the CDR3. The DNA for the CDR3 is TGCGCCAGCAGCTTGGAGGGCCCAGGGTACAATGAGCAGTTCTTC. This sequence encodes CASSLEGPGYNEQFF.

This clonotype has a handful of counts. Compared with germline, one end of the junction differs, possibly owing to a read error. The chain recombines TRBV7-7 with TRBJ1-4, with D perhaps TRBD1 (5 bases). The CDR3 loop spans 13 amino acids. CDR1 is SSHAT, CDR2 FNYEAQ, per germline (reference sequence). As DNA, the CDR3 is TGTGCTAGCAGCTTATTCCAGGGAGAAAAACTGTTTTTT. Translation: CASSLFQGEKLFF.

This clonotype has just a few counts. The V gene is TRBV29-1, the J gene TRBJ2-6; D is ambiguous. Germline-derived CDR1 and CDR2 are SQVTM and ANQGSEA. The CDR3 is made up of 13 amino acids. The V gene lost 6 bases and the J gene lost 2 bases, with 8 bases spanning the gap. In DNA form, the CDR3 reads TGCAGCGTAGGGTTTACTGGGGCCAACGTCCTGACTTTC. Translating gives CSVGFTGANVLTF.

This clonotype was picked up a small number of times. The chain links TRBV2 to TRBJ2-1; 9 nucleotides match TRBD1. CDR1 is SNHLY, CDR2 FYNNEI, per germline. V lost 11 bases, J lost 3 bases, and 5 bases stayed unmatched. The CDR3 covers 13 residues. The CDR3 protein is CACRDRVYNEQFF. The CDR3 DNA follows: TGTGCCTGCCGGGACAGGGTCTACAATGAGCAGTTCTTC.